This TCR beta chain derives from a study of monozygotic twins with inflammatory bowel disease (dated by TCRdb to between 2018 and 2021). At the level of the whole study: The full study comprised some 30 monozygotic twin pairs: nine German pairs (four IBD-concordant, five IBD-discordant) and 19 IBD-discordant Danish pairs. Within discordant pairs, disease-associated traits were sought mainly by comparing IBD patients with their genetically identical healthy co-twins. Each individual had, on average, about 151 000 unique TCRalpha sequences and 181 000 unique TCRbeta sequences available for analysis. The paper as a whole reports these results and caveats: Compared with healthy twins, IBD patients had fewer clonotypes in common with other individuals, a difference most pronounced in patients showing signs of disease activity. No difference in repertoire similarity was observed between concordant and discordant twins, possibly owing to limited statistical power. IBD patients had lower TCRbeta repertoire diversity, measured by the inverse Simpson index, than their healthy co-twins. Because patients received different immunosuppressive treatments, the repertoires may have picked up extra background noise and variability between individuals. Different T cell subtypes could not be distinguished in the analysis. No single strong signal or clonotype linked to IBD turned up in the results, so the idea that one exists was not supported.

The library was obtained by 5' RACE. Preparation of each TCR library used roughly 3,300 ng of total RNA. cDNA was synthesized with SMARTScribe reverse transcriptase in eight separate reactions per sample. During cDNA synthesis, template switching was used to introduce unique molecular identifiers that contained a 6-nucleotide sample barcode. TCRalpha and TCRbeta cDNA was amplified by two nested PCRs of 16 and 9 cycles, with bead purification after each PCR. Before amplification, the cDNA was treated with uracil DNA-glycosylase and purified using the QIAquick PCR purification kit. The second PCR added Illumina TruSeq-compatible adapters along with sample-specific barcodes. TapeStation and Qubit were used to check library quality and concentration, and 4 to 6.5 ng of each library went into the pool. Sequencing of the pooled libraries was done on an Illumina HiSeq2500 single-index Rapid Run using custom sequencing primers and 2 x 100 bp reads. On the study's bioinformatics: MiGEC version 1.2.6 was used for UMI-based consensus assembly, which corrected PCR and sequencing errors. MiXCR version 2.1.1 was used to carry out V(D)J alignment, clonotype assembly and CDR3 extraction. Normalisation of gene usage, clonotype sharing and MAIT/NKT TCR abundance was achieved by analysing the top 1000, 10 000 and 20 000 clonotypes per sample. Diversity was computed as the inverse Simpson index with the vegan R package after downsampling to 27 000 UMIs. Statistical testing used paired Mann-Whitney U tests on the discordant twin pairs and applied Benjamini-Hochberg correction for multiple testing. TCRdb reprocessed the reads into one record per CDR3 protein sequence, lacking DNA. Clone size and V and J calls follow TCRdb, not the original study. The sample's clone listing holds just under 45,000 distinct CDR3 sequences. Clones ranked in the top ten supply 5.3% of the sample.

A word on this clonotype: It has no known antigen specificity.

From the cysteine up to the phenylalanine, the CDR3 has a length of 16 residues. Nucleotide data are not available. A roughly 2.5 ml peripheral blood sample was drawn into PAXgene tubes per donor and stored at -80°C. Without T cell sorting, total RNA was isolated from whole blood using the PAXgene blood miRNA kit on an automated QIAcube. Peripheral blood from monozygotic twin pairs, either concordant or discordant for inflammatory bowel disease, underwent deep TCRalpha and TCRbeta repertoire profiling that used unique molecular barcoding. Smoking habits were recorded for all twin pairs, and each individual was classified as a current, former or never smoker.

The specimen sequenced was blood. The rearranged segments are TRBV12-3 or TRBV12-4 and TRBJ1-3. This TCR came from a human donor with ulcerative colitis or Crohn's disease, or a healthy co-twin of an affected twin (not recorded which). The CDR3 protein is CASSRRTGAGGNTIYF.